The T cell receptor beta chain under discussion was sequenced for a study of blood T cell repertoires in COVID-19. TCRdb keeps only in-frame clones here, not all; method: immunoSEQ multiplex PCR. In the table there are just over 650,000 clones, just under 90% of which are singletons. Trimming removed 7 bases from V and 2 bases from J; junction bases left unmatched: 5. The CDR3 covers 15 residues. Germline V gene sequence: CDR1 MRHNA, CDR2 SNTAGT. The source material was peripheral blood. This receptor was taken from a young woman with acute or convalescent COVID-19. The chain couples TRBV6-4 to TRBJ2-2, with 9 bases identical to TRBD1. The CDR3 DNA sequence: TGTGCCAGCAATACGGGACAGGGTAACACCGGGGAGCTGTTTTTT. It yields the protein CASNTGQGNTGELFF.